Described below is a single T cell receptor (beta chain) sequence and its context. The antigen remains unidentified. The data were obtained in a study of cytotoxic CD8 clonotypes in ibrutinib-treated CLL. Germline V gene data show CDR1 as SGHAT and CDR2 as FQDESV (reference sequence). After removal of 2 bases from V and 0 bases from J, the junction contained 10 bases not matched to a gene. This CDR3 region has 19 residues. Findings of the study overall: On treatment, the uncommon public clonotypes contracted or remained stable.

Library input was about 2 micrograms of DNA from cryopreserved PBMCs. Investigators sought sequencing depths of between 1 in 200,000 and 1 in 1 million T cells. Clones were read by immunoSEQ multiplex PCR, and TCRdb kept only the in-frame ones, dropping some. The sample lists roughly 24,000 clones, about four fifths occurring once. The specimen comprised PBMCs, sampled before ibrutinib treatment. This TCR derives from a human donor with chronic lymphocytic leukemia. This chain connects TRBV11-1 to TRBJ2-3; 11 bases agree with TRBD2. The CDR3 reads CASSLSRRLAGYSTDTQYF. In nucleotides, the CDR3 is TGTGCCAGCAGCTTAAGCAGGAGACTAGCGGGATATAGCACAGATACGCAGTATTTT.